This TCR beta chain was sequenced during a study of response to subunit inactivated influenza vaccine. This clonotype was found a few times. TCRdb reanalysed the RT-PCR reads using MiXCR and keeps one entry per CDR3 protein. The table has 500,000 to 600,000 distinct CDR3 sequences, around 11% seen once. Germline trimming cut 7 bases from V and 8 bases from J; bases unmatched to any gene: 12. The germline V gene encodes CDR1 GTSNPN and CDR2 SVGIG (reference sequence). This CDR3 has 15 amino acids. The sample also formed part of further work on T cells expressing NK-cell markers. That paper states: For TCR beta, cDNA was produced by 5'RACE template switching with UMIs.

The origin of this receptor is a man in his fifties or sixties who received an inactivated influenza vaccine. The sequencing used PBMCs from blood, collected on the day of vaccination. This chain connects TRBV30 to TRBJ2-1; 12 bases fit TRBD2. The CDR3 coding sequence is TGTGCCTCCCTAGCGGGAGGGGGTGGATTCGATGAGCAGTTCTTC. Residues: CASLAGGGGFDEQFF.